This TCR beta chain derives from a study of cytomegalovirus exposure and HLA in healthy donors. Study as a whole: Earlier work reported approximately 110 million unique TCR beta sequences from 170 million or so T cells. Most donors, about 82% of approximately 400 genotyped, fell in the Caucasian-associated ancestry cluster.

Unmatched junction bases numbered 7, after V lost 5 bases and J lost 0 bases. Germline V gene lookup returns CDR1 MDHEN and CDR2 SYDVKM. The CDR3 has 17 residues. At the time of sampling, donors were nominally healthy, though unrecorded immune exposures were likely. PCR was performed using 60 Vbeta and 13 Jbeta primers. Sequencing used immunoSEQ multiplex PCR; TCRdb keeps in-frame clones, though not all of them. This table has a few hundred thousand clones, 70% to 90% appearing once. V and J are TRBV28 and TRBJ2-3; 11 bases map to TRBD2. Sequences were obtained from PBMCs. The source is an older woman in good health and CMV-seropositive. Here the CDR3 reads CASSQSASGRSTDTQYF. In DNA, the CDR3 is TGTGCCAGCAGTCAATCCGCTAGCGGGAGGAGCACAGATACGCAGTATTTT. Based on the CDR3 plus reference TRBV28 and TRBJ2-3, the full variable domain is DVKVTQSSRYLVKRTGEKVFLECVQDMDHENMFWYRQDPGLGLRLIYFSYDVKMKEKGDIPEGYSVSREKKERFSLILESASTNQTSMYLCASSQSASGRSTDTQYFGPGTRLTVL.